Shown below are 24 T cell receptor beta chains from a single sample sequenced in a study of cytomegalovirus exposure and HLA in healthy donors. Primers for the PCR totalled 60 Vbeta and 13 Jbeta. Clones were sequenced by immunoSEQ multiplex PCR, and TCRdb holds only the in-frame ones, with some missing. The sample records around 45,000 clones, roughly half being singletons. Material: PBMCs. These TCRs come from a man between 60 and 70 years old in good health and CMV-seronegative.

This clone was counted only a few times. The chain uses TRBV7-9 and TRBJ2-7, with 13 bases aligning to TRBD2. The CDR3 spans 17 residues. In germline, CDR1 is SEHNR, CDR2 FQNEAQ (reference sequence). With V trimmed by 3 bases and J by 0 bases, 5 bases remained unmatched. For the CDR3, the DNA is TGTGCCAGCAGCTTCTACGGGACTAGCGGGAACTCCTACGAGCAGTACTTC. This codes for CASSFYGTSGNSYEQYF. Filled out from reference TRBV7-9 and TRBJ2-7, the complete variable domain reads DTGVSQNPRHKITKRGQNVTFRCDPISEHNRLYWYRQTLGQGPEFLTYFQNEAQLEKSRLLSDRFSAERPKGSFSTLEIQRTEQGDSAMYLCASSFYGTSGNSYEQYFGPGTRLTVT.

The chain uses TRBV5-1 and TRBJ2-6; TRBD2 matches at 9 bases. This CDR3 is 14 amino acids long. Germline CDR1 reads SGHRS; CDR2 reads YFSETQ. The ends lost 2 bases at V and 12 bases at J; junction bases unmatched: 6. CDR3 amino acids: CASSFSPSGAVLTF. CDR3 in DNA: TGCGCCAGCAGCTTCTCCCCTAGCGGGGCCGTCCTGACTTTC.

This chain joins TRBV19 and TRBJ2-7; D is possibly TRBD1 (6 bases). In germline, CDR1 is LNHDA, CDR2 SQIVND (reference sequence). This CDR3 spans 14 amino acids. The V and J ends lost 9 bases and 0 bases respectively, with 15 bases between them. CDR3 loop: CARPGHSSSYEQYF. CDR3 DNA sequence: TGTGCCAGACCGGGACACTCGAGCTCCTACGAGCAGTACTTC.

This clone was picked up a small number of times. The CDR3 nucleotides read TGCGCCAGCAGCTTGCTTCTCTCCCCAGGAACACCAACTGAAGCTTTCTTT. Translation gives CASSLLLSPGTPTEAFF. The rearrangement links TRBV5-1 to TRBJ1-1, with no clear D. V lost 1 base and J lost 5, with 21 bases in between. The CDR3 contains 17 residues. In germline, CDR1 is SGHRS, CDR2 YFSETQ.

The V gene is TRBV13, the J gene TRBJ1-1; D unresolved. Germline V CDR1 and CDR2: PRHDT, FYEKMQ (reference sequence). The V gene lost 8 bases and the J gene lost 4 bases, with 17 bases spanning the gap. The CDR3 extends over 14 amino acids. Written as DNA, the CDR3 is TGTGCCAGCCGCCCCGCAGCCGCGGTCACTGAAGCTTTCTTT. This encodes CASRPAAAVTEAFF.

This clone was found many times. The chain couples TRBV10-1 to TRBJ2-3; 9 bases agree with TRBD2. J was trimmed by 2 bases and V by 5 bases; bases with no gene match: 5. CDR1 and CDR2 (germline): WNHNN, SYGVQD (reference sequence). CDR3 length equals 15 residues. The CDR3: CASSQAGGNTDTQYF. In DNA form, the CDR3 reads TGCGCCAGCAGTCAAGCGGGAGGAAACACAGATACGCAGTATTTT.

This sequence joins TRBV7-2 and TRBJ1-5; D not certain. Trimming pared 2 bases from V and 0 bases from J, leaving 5 bases between. The V gene's germline CDR1 is SGHTA and CDR2 FQGNSA. CDR3 size: 14 residues. The CDR3 DNA reads TGTGCCAGCAGCTTATCCAATAGCAATCAGCCCCAGCATTTT. Translating gives CASSLSNSNQPQHF. Full variable domain (rest looked up from reference TRBV7-2 and TRBJ1-5): GAGVSQSPSNKVTEKGKDVELRCDPISGHTALYWYRQSLGQGLEFLIYFQGNSAPDKSGLPSDRFSAERTGGSVSTLTIQRTQQEDSAVYLCASSLSNSNQPQHFGDGTRLSIL.

The genes are TRBV2 and TRBJ1-5, with D tentatively TRBD1 (6 bases). Trimming removed 3 bases at V and 1 base at J, with 7 bases between. The CDR3 runs to 14 residues. Germline-derived CDR1 and CDR2 are SNHLY and FYNNEI. In DNA, the CDR3 is TGTGCCAGCAGTGACAGGGGCAGCAATCAGCCCCAGCATTTT. Protein sequence: CASSDRGSNQPQHF.

This clone occurred once. This chain links TRBV29-1 with TRBJ1-4; possibly TRBD1 for D (5 bases). The CDR3 covers 15 residues. Trimming shortened V by 6 bases and J by 3 bases, and 17 bases separated the two germline ends. Germline lookup yields CDR1 SQVTM and CDR2 ANQGSEA. This chain's CDR3 is CSVFTPGAANEKLFF. CDR3 sequence (DNA): TGCAGCGTGTTTACCCCTGGGGCAGCTAATGAAAAACTGTTTTTT. The full variable domain, in which reference TRBV29-1 and TRBJ1-4 provide the parts outside the CDR3, is SAVISQKPSRDICQRGTSLTIQCQVDSQVTMMFWYRQQPGQSLTLIATANQGSEATYESGFVIDKFPISRPNLTFSTLTVSNMSPEDSSIYLCSVFTPGAANEKLFFGSGTQLSVL.

The rearrangement joins TRBV7-7 to TRBJ2-7; maybe TRBD1 (6 bases). The CDR3 totals 15 residues. The germline V gene encodes CDR1 SSHAT and CDR2 FNYEAQ (reference sequence). Trimming pared 5 bases from V and 2 bases from J, leaving 16 bases between. The CDR3 protein is CASSPSPGETYEQYF. Written as DNA, the CDR3 is TGTGCCAGCAGCCCCAGTCCAGGGGAAACCTACGAGCAGTACTTC.

The chain combines TRBV10-1 with TRBJ1-2; D is uncertain. CDR1 and CDR2 from the germline V gene are WNHNN and SYGVQD (reference sequence). The CDR3 spans 13 residues. Trimming cost V 6 bases and J 4 bases, with 12 bases left between them. The CDR3 DNA reads TGCGCCAGCAGCGCGGGCCCTCCCTATGGCTACACCTTC. Its translation: CASSAGPPYGYTF.

The sample holds a few counts of this clone. V is TRBV11-3 and J is TRBJ2-2; 8 bases align to TRBD2. The CDR3 is 15 residues long. V was clipped by 4 bases and J by 7 bases; unmatched bases: 8. In germline, CDR1 is SGHNT, CDR2 YENEEA. CDR3 DNA sequence: TGTGCCAGCAGCTCCAGGTCGGCGGGAGGCGGGGAGCTGTTTTTT. Protein sequence: CASSSRSAGGGELFF.

This clone was counted only a few times. V is TRBV27 and J is TRBJ1-1; TRBD1 is a possible D gene (5 bases). Germline CDR1 reads MNHEY; CDR2 reads SMNVEV (reference sequence). The length of the CDR3 is 13 residues. V shed 4 bases and J shed 7 bases, with 13 bases lying between them. CDR3 nucleotide sequence: TGTGCCAGCAGTTCAATAGGACACAATGAAGCTTTCTTT. It is translated as CASSSIGHNEAFF.

This chain joins TRBV19 and TRBJ2-3; D remains ambiguous. CDR3 length: 12 amino acids. The germline V gene has CDR1 LNHDA and CDR2 SQIVND (reference sequence). V lost 10 bases and J lost 3, with 11 bases in between. The CDR3 DNA is TGTGCCACCAAACAATCTACAGATACGCAGTATTTT. Translated, it gives CATKQSTDTQYF.

The chain carries TRBV7-9 and TRBJ1-2, with a tentative D call TRBD1 (6 bases). Germline loops: CDR1 SEHNR, CDR2 FQNEAQ (reference sequence). The V and J ends lost 0 bases and 0 bases respectively, with 14 bases between them. The CDR3 extends over 17 amino acids. The CDR3 DNA reads as TGTGCCAGCAGCTTAGCTGGGGCCTCAGGGGCTAACTATGGCTACACCTTC. This sequence encodes CASSLAGASGANYGYTF. Filled out from reference TRBV7-9 and TRBJ1-2, the complete variable domain reads DTGVSQNPRHKITKRGQNVTFRCDPISEHNRLYWYRQTLGQGPEFLTYFQNEAQLEKSRLLSDRFSAERPKGSFSTLEIQRTEQGDSAMYLCASSLAGASGANYGYTFGSGTRLTVV.

The CDR3 region is CASSYRAGRGFYEQYF. The CDR3 region has the DNA TGTGCCAGCAGCTATAGGGCTGGGAGAGGGTTCTACGAGCAGTACTTC. The V and J genes are TRBV7-2 and TRBJ2-7; TRBD2 is a possible D gene (5 bases). V lost 4 bases and J 3 bases, leaving 19 bases between the germline ends. CDR1 is SGHTA and CDR2 is FQGNSA in the germline V gene. This CDR3 spans 16 amino acids.

The rearrangement uses TRBV15 and TRBJ2-3, with TRBD2 identical over 10 bases. The CDR3 runs 16 residues. J gave up 5 bases and V 0 bases, and 5 bases lay outside the gene matches. The germline CDR1 and CDR2 sequences are LNHNV and YYDKDF (reference sequence). The CDR3 DNA reads as TGTGCCACCAGCAGAGAGAGAGCGGGAGGGCTAGATACGCAGTATTTT. Amino acid sequence: CATSRERAGGLDTQYF.

This clone was found once. The chain links TRBV7-2 to TRBJ1-1; 7 positions match TRBD1. There are 14 residues in the CDR3. The V segment lost 4 bases and the J segment 4 bases; nucleotides outside the gene matches: 6. Germline V gene lookup returns CDR1 SGHTA and CDR2 FQGNSA. This chain's CDR3 is CASSSDRVVTEAFF. CDR3 coding DNA: TGTGCCAGCAGCTCCGACAGGGTAGTCACTGAAGCTTTCTTT.

J is TRBJ1-5 and V is TRBV7-8; D remains unclear. V was cut by 2 bases and J by 2 bases, with 13 bases left in between. The germline CDR1 and CDR2 sequences are SGHVS and FQNEAQ. The CDR3 covers 16 residues. In DNA, the CDR3 is TGTGCCAGCAGCTTAACGAGATCGGAGGGCAATCAGCCCCAGCATTTT. This codes for CASSLTRSEGNQPQHF.

This rearrangement joins TRBV6-1 to TRBJ2-2, with D possibly being TRBD1 (5 bases). Trimming pared 4 bases from V and 4 bases from J, leaving 10 bases between. The length of the CDR3 is 14 residues. The germline gives CDR1 MNHNS, CDR2 SASEGT. This CDR3 reads CASSGQRGTGELFF. CDR3 nucleotides: TGTGCCAGCAGTGGACAGCGAGGCACCGGGGAGCTGTTTTTT.

V usage is TRBV7-9 and J usage is TRBJ1-2; D call uncertain. The V end was cut by 2 bases, the J end by 4 bases, with 11 bases between. The germline V gene has CDR1 SEHNR and CDR2 FQNEAQ (reference sequence). This CDR3 has 14 amino acids. CDR3 nucleotide sequence: TGTGCCAGCAGCTTATTGGAGGGCCCCTATGGCTACACCTTC. Its protein product is CASSLLEGPYGYTF.

This chain links TRBV7-8 with TRBJ1-3; no firm D call. V lost 5 bases to trimming and J lost 3 bases, with 14 bases between them. Looked up from germline, CDR1 is SGHVS and CDR2 is FQNEAQ. This CDR3 is 15 amino acids long. The CDR3 coding sequence is TGTGCCAGCAGCCGCCGGGGAACTAGTGGAAACACCATATATTTT. The encoded protein is CASSRRGTSGNTIYF. Variable domain in full (rest from reference TRBV7-8 and TRBJ1-3): GAGVSQSPRYKVAKRGQDVALRCDPISGHVSLFWYQQALGQGPEFLTYFQNEAQLDKSGLPSDRFFAERPEGSVSTLKIQRTQQEDSAVYLCASSRRGTSGNTIYFGEGSWLTVV.

This clone was recorded a few times. The rearrangement links TRBV7-3 to TRBJ2-1; TRBD2 matches at 9 bases. This CDR3 region has 14 residues. CDR1 and CDR2 (germline): SGHTA, FQGTGA. V was pared by 1 base and J by 9 bases, with 4 bases of the junction left unmatched. The CDR3 loop reads CASSLSTSGPEQFF. CDR3 bases: TGTGCCAGCAGCTTAAGTACTAGCGGGCCTGAGCAGTTCTTC.

The table lists this clone with a few counts. V is TRBV2 and J is TRBJ1-1; D is uncertain. Deletions cut 7 bases from V and 1 base from J, with 16 bases between. CDR3 length: 15 amino acids. Germline loops: CDR1 SNHLY, CDR2 FYNNEI. The CDR3 region has the DNA TGTGCCAGCAATGCACCGGAGCGGAGGAACACTGAAGCTTTCTTT. This gives the protein CASNAPERRNTEAFF. Based on the CDR3 plus reference TRBV2 and TRBJ1-1, the full variable domain is EPEVTQTPSHQVTQMGQEVILRCVPISNHLYFYWYRQILGQKVEFLVSFYNNEISEKSEIFDDQFSVERPDGSNFTLKIRSTKLEDSAMYFCASNAPERRNTEAFFGQGTRLTVV.